This T cell receptor (beta chain) was documented in a study of long-term antiretroviral therapy in people with HIV. The germline CDR1 and CDR2 sequences are SGHVT and SQSDAQ. The CDR3 is made up of 18 amino acids. With 4 bases removed from V and 0 bases from J, the gap between germline ends came to 22 bases. They ran version v3.0 of the immunoSEQ assay at survey level. Produced via immunoSEQ multiplex PCR; TCRdb's table is partial and in-frame only. The sample has tens of thousands of clones, 90% to 95% seen once; the top ten hold around 2.7%. The chain combines TRBV7-4 with TRBJ2-7; possibly TRBD2 for D (7 bases). The origin of this receptor is a man between 45 and 60 years old with HIV. Sample: unsorted PBMCs, taken around 7.4 years after starting antiretroviral therapy. CDR3 in DNA: TGTGCCAGCAGCTCCGAGCCCTGGGGGGGCTGCAGCTCCTACGAGCAGTACTTC. This translates into CASSSEPWGGCSSYEQYF.